A selection of T cell receptor beta chains follows, all from one sample in a study of blood T cell repertoires in COVID-19. Only in-frame clones appear in the TCRdb table, and some are missing; sequencing was by immunoSEQ multiplex PCR. The table records approximately 150,000 clones, around 90% of them present only once. The sequenced material came from peripheral blood. The receptors derive from a man aged 45-65 years who had recovered from COVID-19. Both conserved end residues are part of each CDR3.

J gene,V gene,CDR3 length,CDR3 protein
TRBJ1-2,TRBV7-8,12,CASSRDYRSYTF
TRBJ2-7,TRBV27,12,CASRDSSYEQYF
TRBJ2-7,TRBV10-2,12,CASSVDRYEQYF
TRBJ1-5,TRBV2,15,CASTEGGRSNQPQHF
TRBJ2-3,TRBV6-2/TRBV6-3,12,CASSEGLFTQYF
TRBJ2-4,TRBV29-1,12,CSVGQAKNIQYF
TRBJ2-7,TRBV7-2,13,CASSAAPRGPAYF
TRBJ2-7,TRBV5-5,15,CASSAGLPSSYEQYF
TRBJ2-3,TRBV25-1,15,CASSVQGASTDTQYF
TRBJ2-7,TRBV19,16,CASSPSQGAISYEQYF
TRBJ1-1,TRBV5-4,16,CASSIQGLRGNTEAFF
TRBJ2-2,TRBV5-1,15,CASSLAGGNTGELFF
TRBJ2-3,TRBV18,14,CASSRTGRTDTQYF
TRBJ2-7,TRBV19,16,CASRPTLAGVGQKQYF
TRBJ2-7,TRBV11-2,15,CASRTTGAEVGEQYF
TRBJ1-2,TRBV29-1,14,CSVELGQGESGYTF
TRBJ2-2,TRBV6-5,15,CASNQLAGGAGELFF
TRBJ1-6,TRBV7-9,15,CASSSTGTAHSPLHF
TRBJ2-1,TRBV30,17,CAWSWTSGGLSYNEQFF
TRBJ1-4,TRBV28,14,CASSSRGHREKLFF
TRBJ2-2,TRBV5-1,15,CASSLEAGNTGELFF
TRBJ2-1,TRBV29-1,13,CSDSGGTYNEQFF
TRBJ2-5,TRBV3-1/TRBV3-2,14,CASSNRTRQETQYF
TRBJ1-1,TRBV21-1,11,CGRQGWTEAFF
TRBJ2-2,TRBV4-1,14,CASSEGQDTGELFF
TRBJ2-2,TRBV5-1,16,CASSSSGSLQGGELFF
TRBJ2-3,TRBV5-1,15,CASSFLGAGADTQYF
TRBJ1-6,TRBV11-3,16,CASSLVELGGGSPLHF
TRBJ1-1,TRBV6-2/TRBV6-3,12,CASSPPLWEAFF
TRBJ1-2,TRBV7-3,15,CASSLSGASNYGYTF
TRBJ2-7,TRBV28,15,CASSPHRGVRREQYF
TRBJ1-5,TRBV2,13,CASRVTGNQPQHF
TRBJ1-2,TRBV5-4,14,CASSKDSSNYGYTF
TRBJ1-2,TRBV5-3,15,CARSLGARVCSGYTF
TRBJ2-7,TRBV7-9,15,CASSLDRQGSYEQYF
TRBJ2-3,TRBV18,12,CASSSVADTQYF
TRBJ2-1,TRBV5-1,16,CASSRGLAGGPNEQFF
TRBJ2-7,TRBV18,13,CASSPQGAGEQYF
TRBJ2-3,TRBV3-1/TRBV3-2,15,CASSQESGYTDTQYF
TRBJ2-7,TRBV20-1,15,CSASRGLDPNYEQYF
TRBJ1-2,TRBV27,14,CASSPRTGTHGYTF
TRBJ2-7,TRBV3-1/TRBV3-2,14,CASSPPGQGREQYF
TRBJ1-1,TRBV19,13,CASSLGRNTEAFF
TRBJ1-5,TRBV19,15,CASSTGVAGNQPQHF
TRBJ2-6,TRBV7-3,16,CASSLTGGSGANVLTF
TRBJ1-2,TRBV30,12,CAWTQGASGYTF